One sample yielded the 21 T cell receptor beta chains listed below, sequenced in a study of blood T cell repertoires in COVID-19. Here immunoSEQ multiplex PCR was the method, and the copy in TCRdb shows in-frame clones only, minus some. The sample carries approximately 350,000 clones, roughly 90% recorded once. The material sequenced was peripheral blood. The receptor set was obtained from a woman aged 25 to 39 with COVID-19, enrolled during active disease.

The rearrangement uses TRBV7-2 and TRBJ2-6; 11 bases align to TRBD1. Losses at the gene ends were 5 bases for V and 3 bases for J; bases not matched to a gene: 3. CDR1 is SGHTA, CDR2 FQGNSA, per germline. This CDR3 spans 16 amino acids. The CDR3 loop is CASSGQGAGGANVLTF. The CDR3 DNA follows: TGTGCCAGCAGCGGACAGGGGGCTGGTGGGGCCAACGTCCTGACTTTC. The variable domain in full, completed from reference TRBV7-2 and TRBJ2-6, reads GAGVSQSPSNKVTEKGKDVELRCDPISGHTALYWYRQSLGQGLEFLIYFQGNSAPDKSGLPSDRFSAERTGGSVSTLTIQRTQQEDSAVYLCASSGQGAGGANVLTFGAGSRLTVL.

This chain connects TRBV21-1 to TRBJ1-3; TRBD1, the table's D call, lacks a check against the DNA. TRBV21-1 is given as a pseudogene. The CDR3 runs to 17 residues. CDR3 in amino acids: CASSARQGADSGNTIYF. CDR3 DNA: TGTGCCAGCAGCGCAAGACAGGGGGCTGACTCTGGAAACACCATATATTTT.

V and J are TRBV3-1 (or the pseudogene TRBV3-2) and TRBJ2-5; no definite D call. Germline lookup yields CDR1 LGHDT and CDR2 YNNKEL (reference sequence). This CDR3 comprises 17 residues. V dropped 0 bases and J dropped 0 bases, with 14 bases sitting between them. The CDR3 here is CASSQDSPETYQETQYF. In nucleotides, the CDR3 is TGTGCCAGCAGCCAAGATTCACCGGAGACGTACCAAGAGACCCAGTACTTC.

This CDR3 is CASRRGLGTDTQYF. For the CDR3, the DNA is TGTGCCAGCAGACGGGGACTAGGCACAGATACGCAGTATTTT. The J gene is TRBJ2-3, the V gene TRBV7-8; 8 bases are a match to TRBD2. Per germline, CDR1 SGHVS and CDR2 FQNEAQ. V lost 6 bases, J lost 1 base, and 3 bases stayed unmatched. The CDR3 is made up of 14 amino acids.

This clone was counted a single time. The CDR3 spells CASRRRDREAVNQPQHF. The CDR3 DNA reads as TGTGCCAGCAGGCGTCGGGACAGGGAGGCGGTCAATCAGCCCCAGCATTTT. The V call is TRBV3-1 (or the pseudogene TRBV3-2), the J call TRBJ1-5; 9 nucleotides match TRBD1. Germline V gives CDR1 LGHDT, CDR2 YNNKEL (reference sequence). Trimming took 6 bases from V and 3 from J; bases not matched to a gene: 12. The CDR3 runs to 17 residues.

The rearrangement uses TRBV30 and TRBJ2-5, with a tentative D call TRBD1 (6 bases). Germline loops: CDR1 GTSNPN, CDR2 SVGIG (reference sequence). The CDR3 covers 12 residues. Trimming cost V 1 base and J 4 bases, with 7 bases left between them. The CDR3 bases are TGTGCCTGGAGTGAGGGGGTAGAGACCCAGTACTTC. It specifies CAWSEGVETQYF.

The gene calls are TRBV4-1 and TRBJ1-1, with 7 bases that match TRBD1. The junction had 12 bases not matched to a gene; V was cut back by 0 bases and J by 5 bases. Germline CDR1 MGHRA, CDR2 YSYEKL. The CDR3 length is 17 residues. CDR3 residues: CASSQEDRAPWGTEAFF. The CDR3 coding sequence is TGCGCCAGCAGCCAAGAAGACAGGGCGCCTTGGGGAACTGAAGCTTTCTTT.

Remarks on this clone: The junction departs from germline at one end; a sequencing error may be responsible. The rearrangement joins TRBV12-3 or TRBV12-4 to TRBJ2-3; 10 bases agree with TRBD2. This CDR3 has 13 amino acids. The CDR3 DNA sequence: TGTGCCAGCAGTTTAGCCCAACTAGCGGGGCTGGGTTTT. Translation: CASSLAQLAGLGF.

This chain uses TRBV19 with TRBJ2-3; the D is unclear. The germline gives CDR1 LNHDA, CDR2 SQIVND (reference sequence). The CDR3 totals 14 residues. Trimming pared 1 base from V and 7 bases from J, leaving 12 bases between. In nucleotides, the CDR3 is TGTGCCAGTAGTATAGCCTTCCTAGGAAATACGCAGTATTTT. Encoded protein: CASSIAFLGNTQYF.

The genes are TRBV28 and TRBJ1-1; TRBD1 is a possible D gene (6 bases). Between the trimmed V and J ends, which lost 5 bases and 6 bases, there was a span of 13 bases. The CDR3 spans 13 residues. CDR1 is MDHEN and CDR2 is SYDVKM in the germline V gene. Here the CDR3 reads CASSLARGPEAFF. CDR3 bases: TGTGCCAGCAGTCTTGCCAGGGGACCTGAAGCTTTCTTT. The complete variable domain, with remaining parts taken from reference TRBV28 and TRBJ1-1, reads DVKVTQSSRYLVKRTGEKVFLECVQDMDHENMFWYRQDPGLGLRLIYFSYDVKMKEKGDIPEGYSVSREKKERFSLILESASTNQTSMYLCASSLARGPEAFFGQGTRLTVV.

The chain is built from TRBV2 and TRBJ2-2; 8 nucleotides match TRBD1. V was pared by 4 bases and J by 7 bases, with 5 bases of the junction left unmatched. This CDR3 is 14 amino acids long. CDR1 SNHLY and CDR2 FYNNEI come from the germline V gene. CDR3 amino acids: CASSVSRGLGELFF. In nucleotides, the CDR3 is TGTGCCAGCAGTGTATCCAGGGGGCTCGGGGAGCTGTTTTTT.

V usage is TRBV29-1 and J usage is TRBJ2-3; the D gene is possibly TRBD1 (6 bases). CDR1 and CDR2 from the germline V gene are SQVTM and ANQGSEA. The CDR3 loop spans 14 amino acids. V shed 5 bases and J shed 0 bases, with 12 bases lying between them. CDR3 sequence reads: CSVSLGGSTDTQYF. CDR3 nucleotides: TGCAGCGTTTCACTAGGGGGTAGCACAGATACGCAGTATTTT.

The chain is built from TRBV19 and TRBJ2-7; D may be TRBD1 (5 bases). CDR1 and CDR2 (germline): LNHDA, SQIVND (reference sequence). V was trimmed by 8 bases and J by 4 bases, leaving 21 bases between them. This CDR3 contains 15 residues. CDR3 loop: CASRASVGPGYEQYV. The CDR3 bases are TGTGCCAGTCGGGCCTCCGTGGGGCCAGGGTACGAGCAGTACGTC.

This chain uses TRBV24-1 with TRBJ1-5, with D tentatively TRBD1 (5 bases). Trimming shortened V by 7 bases and J by 1 base, and 10 bases separated the two germline ends. This CDR3 spans 14 amino acids. Germline CDR1 and CDR2: KGHDR and SFDVKD. The CDR3 region is CATSARESNQPQHF. DNA of the CDR3: TGTGCCACCAGCGCCAGGGAAAGCAATCAGCCCCAGCATTTT.

The J gene is TRBJ2-2, the V gene TRBV19; D unresolved. CDR3 length: 14 amino acids. Trimming stripped 7 bases from V and 0 bases from J, with 9 bases between. Germline CDR1 and CDR2: LNHDA and SQIVND (reference sequence). CDR3 bases: TGTGCCAGTACAGGCCCAGCGAACACCGGGGAGCTGTTTTTT. Translating gives CASTGPANTGELFF.

V is TRBV4-1 and J is TRBJ2-1, with no clear D. The CDR3 is 16 residues long. CDR1 and CDR2 (germline): MGHRA, YSYEKL. V was pared by 5 bases and J by 2 bases, with 16 bases between. The CDR3 is CASSETASIAYNEQFF. CDR3 in DNA: TGCGCCAGCAGCGAAACCGCTAGTATCGCCTACAATGAGCAGTTCTTC.

This chain joins TRBV2 and TRBJ2-2; D might be TRBD2 (7 bases). Trimming removed 2 bases at V and 4 bases at J, with 17 bases between. Germline lookup yields CDR1 SNHLY and CDR2 FYNNEI. The CDR3 runs to 17 residues. CDR3 nucleotides: TGTGCCAGCAGTGAATATGGGGGGGCGGGATTCACCGGGGAGCTGTTTTTT. Its translation: CASSEYGGAGFTGELFF.

The chain carries TRBV6-2 or TRBV6-3 and TRBJ2-7; 7 bases line up with TRBD1. Unmatched junction bases numbered 4, after V lost 2 bases and J lost 6 bases. This CDR3 has 13 residues. CDR1 is MNHEY and CDR2 is SVGEGT in the germline V gene. CDR3 nucleotide sequence: TGTGCCAGCAGTTACCTCGGGACAGCCGAGCAGTACTTC. This sequence encodes CASSYLGTAEQYF.

The V and J genes are TRBV11-2 and TRBJ2-3; 8 bases fit TRBD2. With V trimmed by 2 bases and J by 2 bases, 3 bases remained unmatched. This CDR3 contains 15 residues. From germline, CDR1 is SGHAT and CDR2 FQNNGV. The CDR3 sequence: CASSLRGLDTDTQYF. Here the CDR3 DNA reads TGTGCCAGCAGCTTACGGGGACTAGACACAGATACGCAGTATTTT.

This clone was seen a few times. This chain joins TRBV5-5 and TRBJ1-1; TRBD1 matches at 8 bases. Looked up from germline, CDR1 is SGHKS and CDR2 is YYEKEE (reference sequence). The CDR3 runs to 14 residues. The V segment lost 3 bases and the J segment 5 bases; nucleotides outside the gene matches: 6. The DNA for the CDR3 is TGTGCCAGCAGCTGGGGACAGGCGGGAACTGAAGCTTTCTTT. Translated, it gives CASSWGQAGTEAFF.

The chain employs TRBV3-1 (or the pseudogene TRBV3-2) and TRBJ1-2, with D tentatively TRBD1 (5 bases). From germline, CDR1 is LGHDT and CDR2 YNNKEL (reference sequence). CDR3 length: 14 residues. V was clipped by 2 bases and J by 6 bases, with 13 bases between them. CDR3 nucleotide sequence: TGTGCCAGCAGCCAAATCCAGGGAAGAGATGGCTACACCTTC. It encodes CASSQIQGRDGYTF.